The clone carrying this TCR beta chain was counted a single time. Its antigen is as yet unknown. This CDR3 comprises 13 residues. Per germline, CDR1 SNHLY and CDR2 FYNNEI. The V and J ends lost 7 bases and 4 bases, in that order; junction bases with no gene match: 3. This table comes from immunoSEQ multiplex PCR, and its TCRdb copy is limited to in-frame clones, with some not included. The sample holds 75,000 to 95,000 clones, roughly 88% seen once. This entry belongs to a study of T cell responses to AZD1222 COVID-19 vaccine. Study-wide context: Pooled samples include second doses given at about 4 or 12 weeks. Study observations and caveats: Nearly half of unique spike-specific TCRs reportedly avoided B.1.351 and B.1.1.7 mutated regions. The donor group comprised mostly white British people and more females; the analysis possibly underestimated clonal diversity.

The gene calls are TRBV2 and TRBJ2-5; 10 nucleotides match TRBD2. Sequences were derived from peripheral blood, sampled on day 0 of AZD1222 vaccination. The clonotype was recovered from an adult in good health. The CDR3 loop reads CASKAGGRETQYF. The CDR3 DNA follows: TGTGCCAGCAAAGCGGGAGGGCGAGAGACCCAGTACTTC.